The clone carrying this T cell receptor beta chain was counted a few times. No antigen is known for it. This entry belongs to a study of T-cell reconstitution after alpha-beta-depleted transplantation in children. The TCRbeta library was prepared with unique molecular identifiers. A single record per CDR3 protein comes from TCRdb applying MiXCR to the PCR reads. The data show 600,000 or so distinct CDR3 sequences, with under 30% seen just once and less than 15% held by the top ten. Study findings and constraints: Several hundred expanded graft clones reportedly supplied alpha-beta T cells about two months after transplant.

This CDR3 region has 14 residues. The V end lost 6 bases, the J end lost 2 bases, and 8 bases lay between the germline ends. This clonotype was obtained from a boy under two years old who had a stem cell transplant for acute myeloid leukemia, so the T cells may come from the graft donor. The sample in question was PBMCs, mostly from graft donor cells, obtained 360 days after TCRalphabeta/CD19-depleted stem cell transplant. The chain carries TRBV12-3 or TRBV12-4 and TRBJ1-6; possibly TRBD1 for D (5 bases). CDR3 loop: CASSPDTYNSPLHF. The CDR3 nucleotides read TGTGCCAGCAGCCCGGACACCTATAATTCACCCCTCCACTTT.